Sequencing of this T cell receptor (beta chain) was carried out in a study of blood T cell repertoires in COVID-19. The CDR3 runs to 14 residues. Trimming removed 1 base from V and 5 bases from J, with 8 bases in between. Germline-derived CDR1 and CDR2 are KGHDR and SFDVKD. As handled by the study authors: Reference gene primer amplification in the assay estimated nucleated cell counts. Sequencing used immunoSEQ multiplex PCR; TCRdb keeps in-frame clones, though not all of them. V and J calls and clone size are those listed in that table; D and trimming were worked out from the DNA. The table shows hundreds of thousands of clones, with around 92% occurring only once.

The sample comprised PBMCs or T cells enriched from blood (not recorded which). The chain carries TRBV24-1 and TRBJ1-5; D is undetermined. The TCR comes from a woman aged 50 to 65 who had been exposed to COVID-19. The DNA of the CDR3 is TGTGCCACCAGTGATTTAGGGAGTGATCAGCCCCAGCATTTT. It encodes CATSDLGSDQPQHF.